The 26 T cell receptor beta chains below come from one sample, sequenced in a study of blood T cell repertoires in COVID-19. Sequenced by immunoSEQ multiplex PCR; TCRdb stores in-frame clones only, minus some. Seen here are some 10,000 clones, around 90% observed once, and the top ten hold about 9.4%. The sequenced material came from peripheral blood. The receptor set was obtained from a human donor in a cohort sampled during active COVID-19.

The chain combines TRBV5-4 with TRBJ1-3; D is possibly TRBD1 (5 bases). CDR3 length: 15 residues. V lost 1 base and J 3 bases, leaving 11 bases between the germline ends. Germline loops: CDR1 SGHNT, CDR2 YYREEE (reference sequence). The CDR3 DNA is TGTGCCAGCAGCTTGACAGGCTTCTTTGGAAACACCATATATTTT. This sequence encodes CASSLTGFFGNTIYF.

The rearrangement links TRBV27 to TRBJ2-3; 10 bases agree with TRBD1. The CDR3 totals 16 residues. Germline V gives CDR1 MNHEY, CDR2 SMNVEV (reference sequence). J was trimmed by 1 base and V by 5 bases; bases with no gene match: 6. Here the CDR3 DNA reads TGTGCCAGCAGTCCACCGGGACAGGGGCGCACAGATACGCAGTATTTT. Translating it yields CASSPPGQGRTDTQYF.

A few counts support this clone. Written as DNA, the CDR3 is TGTGCCAGCAGCGGGGGGAGGGGTAGAGCTTTCTTT. The encoded protein is CASSGGRGRAFF. The rearrangement joins TRBV12-3 or TRBV12-4 to TRBJ1-1, with D perhaps matching TRBD1 (5 bases). V shed 6 bases and J shed 10 bases, with 15 bases lying between them. CDR3 length: 12 residues.

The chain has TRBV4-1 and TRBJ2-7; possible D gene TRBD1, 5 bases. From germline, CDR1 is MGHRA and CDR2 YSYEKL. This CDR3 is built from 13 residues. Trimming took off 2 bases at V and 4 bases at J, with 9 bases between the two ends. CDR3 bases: TGCGCCAGCAGCCAATACAGGATGTACGAGCAGTACTTC. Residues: CASSQYRMYEQYF.

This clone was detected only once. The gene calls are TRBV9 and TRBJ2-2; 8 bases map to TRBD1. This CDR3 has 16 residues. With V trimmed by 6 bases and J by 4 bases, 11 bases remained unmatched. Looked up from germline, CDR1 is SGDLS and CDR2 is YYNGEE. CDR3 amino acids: CASNPTGARGTGELFF. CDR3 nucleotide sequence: TGTGCCAGCAACCCGACAGGGGCTAGGGGCACCGGGGAGCTGTTTTTT.

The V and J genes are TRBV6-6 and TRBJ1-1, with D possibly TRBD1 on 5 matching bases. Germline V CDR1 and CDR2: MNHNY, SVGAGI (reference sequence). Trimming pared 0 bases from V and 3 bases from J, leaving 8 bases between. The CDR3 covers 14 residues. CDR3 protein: CASSYSQVYTEAFF. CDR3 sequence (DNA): TGTGCCAGCAGTTACTCACAGGTGTACACTGAAGCTTTCTTT.

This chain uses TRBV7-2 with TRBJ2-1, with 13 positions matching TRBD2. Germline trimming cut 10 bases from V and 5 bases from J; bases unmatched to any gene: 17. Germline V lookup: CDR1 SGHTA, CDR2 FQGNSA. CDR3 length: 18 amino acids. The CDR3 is CATRPPGLAGAGNNEQFF. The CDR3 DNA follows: TGTGCCACCCGGCCCCCCGGACTAGCGGGGGCCGGAAACAATGAGCAGTTCTTC.

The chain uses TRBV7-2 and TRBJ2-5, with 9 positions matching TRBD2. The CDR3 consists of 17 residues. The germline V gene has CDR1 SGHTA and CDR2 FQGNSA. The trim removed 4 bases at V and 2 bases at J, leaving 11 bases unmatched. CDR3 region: CASSSTGTSPLQETQYF. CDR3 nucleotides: TGTGCCAGCAGCTCAACCGGGACTAGCCCCTTACAAGAGACCCAGTACTTC.

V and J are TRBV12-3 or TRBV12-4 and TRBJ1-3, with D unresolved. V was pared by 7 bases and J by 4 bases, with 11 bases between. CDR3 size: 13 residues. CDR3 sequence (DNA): TGTGCCAGCAACACCCCGAGGGGAAACACCATATATTTT. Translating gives CASNTPRGNTIYF.

The CDR3 DNA follows: TGTGCCAGCAGTTACCTTTCCAGGGGCAGCAATCAGCCCCAGCATTTT. As protein: CASSYLSRGSNQPQHF. This rearrangement joins TRBV6-6 to TRBJ1-5, with D possibly TRBD1 on 6 matching bases. This CDR3 spans 16 amino acids. Per germline, CDR1 MNHNY and CDR2 SVGAGI (reference sequence). Trimming removed 2 bases from V and 1 base from J, with 12 bases in between.

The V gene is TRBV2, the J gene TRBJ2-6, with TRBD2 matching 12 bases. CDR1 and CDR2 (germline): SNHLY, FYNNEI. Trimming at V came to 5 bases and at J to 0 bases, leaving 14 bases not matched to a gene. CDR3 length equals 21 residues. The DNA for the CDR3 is TGTGCCAGCAGTCCCGGGACTAGCGGGTGGTCCTTGCGCTCTGGGGCCAACGTCCTGACTTTC. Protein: CASSPGTSGWSLRSGANVLTF.

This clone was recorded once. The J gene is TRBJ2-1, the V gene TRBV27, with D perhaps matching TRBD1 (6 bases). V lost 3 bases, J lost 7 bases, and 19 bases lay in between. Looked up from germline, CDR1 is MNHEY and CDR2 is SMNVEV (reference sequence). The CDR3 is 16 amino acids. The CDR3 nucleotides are TGTGCCAGCAGTTTCACCACAGGGACCCCAACGAATGAGCAGTTCTTC. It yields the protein CASSFTTGTPTNEQFF.

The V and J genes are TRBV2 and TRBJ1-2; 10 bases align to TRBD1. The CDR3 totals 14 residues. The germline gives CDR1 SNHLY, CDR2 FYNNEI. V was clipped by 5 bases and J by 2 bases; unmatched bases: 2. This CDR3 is CASSTGQGNYGYTF. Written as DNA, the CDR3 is TGTGCCAGCAGTACGGGACAGGGGAACTATGGCTACACCTTC.

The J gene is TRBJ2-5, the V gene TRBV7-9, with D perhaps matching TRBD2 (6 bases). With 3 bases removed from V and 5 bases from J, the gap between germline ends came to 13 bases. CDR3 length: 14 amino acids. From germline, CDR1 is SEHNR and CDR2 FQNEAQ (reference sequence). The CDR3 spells CASSFGGLLETQYF. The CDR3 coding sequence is TGTGCCAGCAGCTTCGGGGGACTTCTGGAGACCCAGTACTTC.

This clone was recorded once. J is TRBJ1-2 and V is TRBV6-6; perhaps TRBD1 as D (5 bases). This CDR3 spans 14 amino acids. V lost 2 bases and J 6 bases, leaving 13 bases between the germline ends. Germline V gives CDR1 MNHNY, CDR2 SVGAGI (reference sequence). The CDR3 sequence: CASSYLEGRDGYTF. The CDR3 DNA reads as TGTGCCAGCAGTTACCTGGAGGGGAGGGATGGCTACACCTTC.

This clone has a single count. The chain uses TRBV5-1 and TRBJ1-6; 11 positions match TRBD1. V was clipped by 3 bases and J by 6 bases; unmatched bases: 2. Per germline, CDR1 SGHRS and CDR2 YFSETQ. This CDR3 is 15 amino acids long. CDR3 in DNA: TGCGCCAGCAGCTGGACAGGGGGCTCTAATTCACCCCTCCACTTT. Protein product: CASSWTGGSNSPLHF.

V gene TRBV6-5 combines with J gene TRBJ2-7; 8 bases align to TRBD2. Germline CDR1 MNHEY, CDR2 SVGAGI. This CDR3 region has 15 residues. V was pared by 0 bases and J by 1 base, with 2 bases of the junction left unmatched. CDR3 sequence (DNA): TGTGCCAGCAGTTACTCACTAGCGGCTTCCTACGAGCAGTACTTC. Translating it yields CASSYSLAASYEQYF.

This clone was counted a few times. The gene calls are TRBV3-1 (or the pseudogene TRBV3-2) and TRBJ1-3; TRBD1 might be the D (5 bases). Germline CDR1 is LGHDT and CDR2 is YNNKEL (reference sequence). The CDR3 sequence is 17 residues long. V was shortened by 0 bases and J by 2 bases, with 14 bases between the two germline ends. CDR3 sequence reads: CASSQEGVRTAGNTIYF. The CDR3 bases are TGTGCCAGCAGCCAAGAAGGGGTAAGGACGGCTGGAAACACCATATATTTT.

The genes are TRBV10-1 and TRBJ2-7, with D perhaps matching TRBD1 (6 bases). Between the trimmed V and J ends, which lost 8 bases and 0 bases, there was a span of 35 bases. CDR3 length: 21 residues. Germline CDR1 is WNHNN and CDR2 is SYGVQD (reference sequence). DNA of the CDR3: TGCGCCAGCGGCCGGGACAAGGTAAAGTTTTTGGTATTCCTTAGCTCCTACGAGCAGTACTTC. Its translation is CASGRDKVKFLVFLSSYEQYF.

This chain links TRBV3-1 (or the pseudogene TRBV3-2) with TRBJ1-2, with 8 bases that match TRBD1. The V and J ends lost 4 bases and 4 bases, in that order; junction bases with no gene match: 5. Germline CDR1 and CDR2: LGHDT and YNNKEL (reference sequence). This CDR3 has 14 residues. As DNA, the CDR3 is TGTGCCAGCAGCCCTTTTCAGGGGGCCTATGGCTACACCTTC. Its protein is CASSPFQGAYGYTF.

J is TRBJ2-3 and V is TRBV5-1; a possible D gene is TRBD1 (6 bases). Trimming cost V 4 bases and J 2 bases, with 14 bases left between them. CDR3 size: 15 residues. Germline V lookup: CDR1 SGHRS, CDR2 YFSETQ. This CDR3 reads CASSRPGGDTDTQYF. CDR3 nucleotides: TGCGCCAGCAGCCGACCTGGGGGCGACACAGATACGCAGTATTTT.

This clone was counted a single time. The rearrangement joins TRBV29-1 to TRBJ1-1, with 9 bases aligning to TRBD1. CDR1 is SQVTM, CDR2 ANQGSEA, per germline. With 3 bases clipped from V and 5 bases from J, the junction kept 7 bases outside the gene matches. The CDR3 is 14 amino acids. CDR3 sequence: CSVEGQGRRTEAFF. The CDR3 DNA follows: TGCAGCGTTGAGGGACAGGGCAGGAGAACTGAAGCTTTCTTT.

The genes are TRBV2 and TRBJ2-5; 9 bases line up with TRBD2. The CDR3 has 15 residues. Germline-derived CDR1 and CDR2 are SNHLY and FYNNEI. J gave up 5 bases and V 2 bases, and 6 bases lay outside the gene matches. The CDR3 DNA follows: TGTGCCAGCAGTGAAATAGCGGGGGCCAGGGAGACCCAGTACTTC. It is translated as CASSEIAGARETQYF.

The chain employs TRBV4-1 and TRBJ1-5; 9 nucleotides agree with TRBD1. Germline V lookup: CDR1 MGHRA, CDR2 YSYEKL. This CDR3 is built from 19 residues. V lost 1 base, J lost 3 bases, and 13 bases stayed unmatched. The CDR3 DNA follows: TGCGCCAGCAGCCAAGGAGGGTCAGCGGGACAGGGCTTCAATCAGCCCCAGCATTTT. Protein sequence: CASSQGGSAGQGFNQPQHF.

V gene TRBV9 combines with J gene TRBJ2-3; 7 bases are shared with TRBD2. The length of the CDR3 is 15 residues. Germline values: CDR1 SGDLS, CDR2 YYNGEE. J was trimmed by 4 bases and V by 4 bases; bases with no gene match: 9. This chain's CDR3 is CASSLSGVWADTQYF. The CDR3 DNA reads TGTGCCAGCAGCTTGAGCGGGGTTTGGGCAGATACGCAGTATTTT.

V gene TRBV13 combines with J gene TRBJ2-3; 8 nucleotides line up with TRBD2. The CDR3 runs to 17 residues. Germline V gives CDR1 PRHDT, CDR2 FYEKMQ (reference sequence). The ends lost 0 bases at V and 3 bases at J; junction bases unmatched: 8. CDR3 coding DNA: TGTGCCAGCAGCTTAGGCCTTGCCGGGGGGGCGACAGATACGCAGTATTTT. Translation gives CASSLGLAGGATDTQYF.